The 30 T cell receptor beta chains listed next were all sequenced from one sample in a study of blood T cell repertoires in COVID-19. TCRdb's copy holds only in-frame clones and misses some; the assay was immunoSEQ multiplex PCR. The table lists roughly 40,000 clones, about 90% of them singletons, with 9.5% to 13% in the top ten. Sequenced: peripheral blood. The receptors shown here come from a man between 65 and 85 years old with acute or convalescent COVID-19.

The rearrangement uses TRBV5-4 and TRBJ2-5, with 8 bases lining up with TRBD2. The V and J ends lost 4 bases and 4 bases, in that order; junction bases with no gene match: 15. Germline V gene data show CDR1 as SGHNT and CDR2 as YYREEE (reference sequence). This CDR3 is 17 amino acids long. CDR3 nucleotide sequence: TGTGCCAGCAGCCCAGCTCGGGGGGGAGGGCCGGGAGAGACCCAGTACTTC. Residues: CASSPARGGGPGETQYF. The entire variable domain, with the rest obtained from reference TRBV5-4 and TRBJ2-5, is as follows: ETGVTQSPTHLIKTRGQQVTLRCSSQSGHNTVSWYQQALGQGPQFIFQYYREEENGRGNFPPRFSGLQFPNYSSELNVNALELDDSALYLCASSPARGGGPGETQYFGPGTRLLVL.

J is TRBJ2-7 and V is TRBV5-5; TRBD2 might be the D (6 bases). V lost 4 bases, J lost 2 bases, and 16 bases lay in between. From germline, CDR1 is SGHKS and CDR2 YYEKEE (reference sequence). The CDR3 runs 15 residues. CDR3: CASSRGAGSTYEQYF. The CDR3, as DNA: TGTGCCAGCAGCCGGGGAGCGGGTTCTACCTACGAGCAGTACTTC.

The chain has TRBV7-2 and TRBJ2-1, with TRBD2 matching over 10 bases. CDR3 length: 14 amino acids. Germline V gene sequence: CDR1 SGHTA, CDR2 FQGNSA. Trimming removed 5 bases from V and 8 bases from J; junction bases left unmatched: 6. The CDR3 reads CASSPAGTSDEQFF. The CDR3 DNA sequence: TGTGCCAGCAGCCCTGCCGGGACTAGCGATGAGCAGTTCTTC.

This clone was detected only once. The chain links TRBV1 to TRBJ1-1. TRBV1 is a recognized pseudogene. The CDR3 is 12 residues long. CDR3 DNA: TGCACCAGCAGCTCCGGGGAGGGTGAAGCTTTCTTT. It yields the protein CTSSSGEGEAFF.

CDR3 DNA sequence: TGTGCCAGCAGCTTGAATAGGGGATGGTCAGATACGCAGTATTTT. The encoded protein is CASSLNRGWSDTQYF. The chain employs TRBV5-6 and TRBJ2-3; D perhaps matches TRBD1 (5 bases). Germline lookup yields CDR1 SGHDT and CDR2 YYEEEE. The length of the CDR3 is 15 residues. V lost 1 base and J 4 bases, leaving 13 bases between the germline ends.

The gene calls are TRBV18 and TRBJ1-1; 8 nucleotides line up with TRBD1. The V gene's germline CDR1 is KGHSH and CDR2 LQKENI. This CDR3 is built from 18 residues. After removal of 4 bases from V and 6 bases from J, the junction contained 19 bases not matched to a gene. The chain's CDR3 is CASSLAYSGGTAWAEAFF. The CDR3 DNA follows: TGTGCCAGCTCACTCGCCTACTCAGGGGGCACAGCATGGGCTGAAGCTTTCTTT.

This rearrangement joins TRBV7-2 to TRBJ2-2; 10 nucleotides agree with TRBD2. The CDR3 length is 15 residues. V shed 3 bases, J shed 5 bases, and the junction held 3 bases outside the gene matches. Germline V gene lookup returns CDR1 SGHTA and CDR2 FQGNSA. CDR3 sequence reads: CASSLLAGATGELFF. CDR3 coding DNA: TGTGCCAGCAGCTTGCTAGCGGGAGCAACCGGGGAGCTGTTTTTT.

The chain links TRBV15 to TRBJ1-5, with a possible D match to TRBD1 (5 bases). CDR3 length: 16 residues. Germline CDR1 and CDR2: LNHNV and YYDKDF (reference sequence). Deletions cut 0 bases from V and 0 bases from J, with 9 bases between. CDR3 in amino acids: CATSREGEASNQPQHF. CDR3 DNA: TGTGCCACCAGCAGAGAGGGGGAGGCTAGCAATCAGCCCCAGCATTTT.

The chain is built from TRBV10-3 and TRBJ2-1, with 7 bases that match TRBD2. Trimming removed 5 bases from V and 6 bases from J; junction bases left unmatched: 10. Looked up from germline, CDR1 is ENHRY and CDR2 is SYGVKD. This CDR3 is built from 15 residues. CDR3 DNA sequence: TGTGCCATCAGTCCTATGGCGGGAGTTTTCAATGAGCAGTTCTTC. Translated: CAISPMAGVFNEQFF.

The J gene is TRBJ2-3, the V gene TRBV6-2 or TRBV6-3, with 12 bases identical to TRBD2. This CDR3 spans 18 amino acids. The germline CDR1 and CDR2 sequences are MNHEY and SVGEGT. V gave up 2 bases and J gave up 2 bases; unmatched junction bases: 8. CDR3 nucleotides: TGTGCCAGCAGTTACGGACTGGGACTAGCGGGCTCCACAGATACGCAGTATTTT. Protein product: CASSYGLGLAGSTDTQYF.

The chain employs TRBV2 and TRBJ1-5, with 7 bases that match TRBD1. The CDR3 runs to 14 residues. Germline lookup yields CDR1 SNHLY and CDR2 FYNNEI. V shed 6 bases, J shed 7 bases, and the junction held 9 bases outside the gene matches. The CDR3 reads CASRHDRDPQPQHF. DNA for the CDR3: TGTGCCAGCAGGCACGACAGGGACCCCCAGCCCCAGCATTTT. The full variable domain, in which reference TRBV2 and TRBJ1-5 provide the parts outside the CDR3, is EPEVTQTPSHQVTQMGQEVILRCVPISNHLYFYWYRQILGQKVEFLVSFYNNEISEKSEIFDDQFSVERPDGSNFTLKIRSTKLEDSAMYFCASRHDRDPQPQHFGDGTRLSIL.

The chain employs TRBV19 and TRBJ2-1; 7 bases match TRBD1. There are 16 residues in the CDR3. Germline CDR1 and CDR2: LNHDA and SQIVND (reference sequence). Germline trimming cut 1 base from V and 3 bases from J; bases unmatched to any gene: 6. CDR3 in DNA: TGTGCCAGTAGTATAGGGACAGGACCATACTACAATGAGCAGTTCTTC. Translated: CASSIGTGPYYNEQFF. The complete variable domain, with remaining parts taken from reference TRBV19 and TRBJ2-1, reads DGGITQSPKYLFRKEGQNVTLSCEQNLNHDAMYWYRQDPGQGLRLIYYSQIVNDFQKGDIAEGYSVSREKKESFPLTVTSAQKNPTAFYLCASSIGTGPYYNEQFFGPGTRLTVL.

This clone has only one observation. J is TRBJ1-1 and V is TRBV3-1 (or the pseudogene TRBV3-2), with D perhaps TRBD1 (5 bases). The CDR3 sequence is 14 residues long. CDR1 LGHDT and CDR2 YNNKEL come from the germline V gene (reference sequence). V shed 4 bases and J shed 6 bases, with 15 bases lying between them. In nucleotides, the CDR3 is TGTGCCAGCAGCCCGAGCGGGGGTTGGTCTGAAGCTTTCTTT. Translation: CASSPSGGWSEAFF.

The V gene is TRBV5-4, the J gene TRBJ1-4; D is uncertain. V lost 0 bases and J 6 bases, leaving 9 bases between the germline ends. The germline CDR1 and CDR2 sequences are SGHNT and YYREEE (reference sequence). The CDR3 loop spans 14 amino acids. The CDR3, as DNA: TGTGCCAGCAGCTTGGAAACGGCGGATGAAAAACTGTTTTTT. Amino acids: CASSLETADEKLFF.

The chain uses TRBV3-1 (or the pseudogene TRBV3-2) and TRBJ1-4; D possibly corresponds to TRBD1 (5 bases). The CDR3 consists of 13 residues. Trimming removed 0 bases from V and 11 bases from J, with 10 bases in between. Germline assignment: CDR1 LGHDT and CDR2 YNNKEL (reference sequence). The CDR3 sequence is CASSQEGVGKLFF. CDR3 DNA: TGTGCCAGCAGCCAAGAAGGGGTGGGCAAACTGTTTTTT.

The rearrangement joins TRBV7-8 to TRBJ2-7; D is possibly TRBD2 (5 bases). This CDR3 spans 15 amino acids. The V gene lost 0 bases and the J gene lost 1 base, with 10 bases spanning the gap. Germline V CDR1 and CDR2: SGHVS, FQNEAQ. The DNA for the CDR3 is TGTGCCAGCAGCTTAGCTCGGACGGGATCCTACGAGCAGTACTTC. Protein sequence: CASSLARTGSYEQYF.

This sequence joins TRBV15 and TRBJ1-2; 9 positions match TRBD1. V was pared by 0 bases and J by 0 bases, with 2 bases of the junction left unmatched. This CDR3 is built from 16 residues. CDR1 and CDR2 from the germline V gene are LNHNV and YYDKDF (reference sequence). The CDR3 here is CATSRDRDRANYGYTF. CDR3 nucleotides: TGTGCCACCAGCAGAGACCGGGACAGGGCTAACTATGGCTACACCTTC.

This chain connects TRBV12-3 or TRBV12-4 to TRBJ1-6; D not resolved. Between the trimmed V and J ends, which lost 3 bases and 10 bases, there was a span of 7 bases. CDR3 length: 12 residues. The DNA of the CDR3 is TGTGCCAGCAGTTTCCGTTCCTCACCCCTCCACTTT. Translation gives CASSFRSSPLHF.

The gene calls are TRBV7-2 and TRBJ1-5; a weak D match, TRBD1 (6 bases). The V gene's germline CDR1 is SGHTA and CDR2 FQGNSA. V lost 2 bases and J 4 bases, leaving 6 bases between the germline ends. The CDR3 is 13 amino acids. The CDR3 region has the DNA TGTGCCAGCAGCTTAAGGGGGAATCAGCCCCAGCATTTT. The encoded protein is CASSLRGNQPQHF.

V is TRBV15 and J is TRBJ1-2, with 9 bases lining up with TRBD1. CDR1 is LNHNV and CDR2 is YYDKDF in the germline V gene (reference sequence). Unmatched junction bases numbered 13, after V lost 4 bases and J lost 7 bases. This CDR3 comprises 16 residues. The CDR3 DNA reads TGTGCCACCAGCAAAATGCTCTCGGGACAGGGCGGTGGCTACACCTTC. Translated, it gives CATSKMLSGQGGGYTF.

The rearrangement uses TRBV5-5 and TRBJ2-7; no firm D call. Germline V gives CDR1 SGHKS, CDR2 YYEKEE (reference sequence). Deletions cut 0 bases from V and 0 bases from J, with 7 bases between. This CDR3 is built from 14 residues. This CDR3 is CASSLGQASYEQYF. The DNA of the CDR3 is TGTGCCAGCAGCTTGGGGCAGGCCTCCTACGAGCAGTACTTC. The complete variable domain, with remaining parts taken from reference TRBV5-5 and TRBJ2-7, reads DAGVTQSPTHLIKTRGQQVTLRCSPISGHKSVSWYQQVLGQGPQFIFQYYEKEERGRGNFPDRFSARQFPNYSSELNVNALLLGDSALYLCASSLGQASYEQYFGPGTRLTVT.

This chain links TRBV29-1 with TRBJ1-2; TRBD1 might be the D (6 bases). Germline V gives CDR1 SQVTM, CDR2 ANQGSEA. The germline V and J ends were trimmed by 5 bases and 2 bases, with 30 bases remaining between them. The CDR3 has 19 residues. The chain's CDR3 is CSVYTPGHAGSTENYGYTF. In nucleotides, the CDR3 is TGCAGCGTTTATACTCCGGGACACGCCGGCTCTACTGAGAACTATGGCTACACCTTC.

This sequence joins TRBV19 and TRBJ2-1, with 8 nucleotides matching TRBD1. Unmatched junction bases numbered 13, after V lost 2 bases and J lost 4 bases. This CDR3 contains 18 residues. Germline V lookup: CDR1 LNHDA, CDR2 SQIVND (reference sequence). The CDR3 reads CASSIRTQGAKYYNEQFF. CDR3 coding DNA: TGTGCCAGTAGTATAAGAACCCAGGGGGCCAAATATTACAATGAGCAGTTCTTC.

The chain uses TRBV7-9 and TRBJ1-4, with TRBD1 matching over 7 bases. The CDR3 runs 14 residues. After removal of 5 bases from V and 6 bases from J, the junction contained 6 bases not matched to a gene. From germline, CDR1 is SEHNR and CDR2 FQNEAQ (reference sequence). CDR3 coding DNA: TGTGCCAGCAGCCGAGGAGGGGGCGATGAAAAACTGTTTTTT. Its translation is CASSRGGGDEKLFF.

As DNA, the CDR3 is TGTGCCAGCAGCTTCGGGACAGGGGGCTACAATGAGCAGTTCTTC. Protein product: CASSFGTGGYNEQFF. The rearrangement links TRBV11-2 to TRBJ2-1, with TRBD1 matching 11 bases. The CDR3 covers 15 residues. Germline V gives CDR1 SGHAT, CDR2 FQNNGV. J was trimmed by 3 bases and V by 3 bases; bases with no gene match: 1.

This clone was detected once. This chain uses TRBV10-2 with TRBJ2-7; D call uncertain. This CDR3 has 11 amino acids. Germline CDR1 WSHSY, CDR2 SAAADI. The ends were cut back, 6 bases at V and 7 bases at J, with 10 bases in the middle. CDR3 sequence: CASRLSGEQYF. The DNA of the CDR3 is TGCGCCAGCAGGTTATCCGGGGAGCAGTACTTC.

This clone was detected a few times. The chain employs TRBV12-3 or TRBV12-4 and TRBJ1-1; D is unresolved. The CDR3 length is 13 residues. V gave up 2 bases and J gave up 5 bases, with 9 bases separating them. CDR3 loop: CASSLFQETEAFF. CDR3 sequence (DNA): TGTGCCAGCAGTTTATTTCAGGAAACTGAAGCTTTCTTT.

This chain joins TRBV27 and TRBJ2-7, with 11 bases lining up with TRBD1. This CDR3 is built from 12 residues. Germline CDR1 and CDR2: MNHEY and SMNVEV (reference sequence). V shed 8 bases, J shed 3 bases, and the junction held 0 bases outside the gene matches. CDR3 protein: CASGTGGYEQYF. The CDR3 coding sequence is TGTGCCAGCGGGACAGGGGGCTACGAGCAGTACTTC.

The gene calls are TRBV16 and TRBJ2-7; D possibly corresponds to TRBD2 (7 bases). This CDR3 contains 16 residues. Germline V gene data show CDR1 as KGHSY and CDR2 as FQNENV. Trimming left V 5 bases short and J 2 bases short, with 19 bases between. CDR3 sequence (DNA): TGTGCCAGCAGCTACCGAATAGGGGGGACTACCTACGAGCAGTACTTC. Encoded protein: CASSYRIGGTTYEQYF. Full variable domain (remainder filled in from reference TRBV16 and TRBJ2-7): GEEVAQTPKHLVRGEGQKAKLYCAPIKGHSYVFWYQQVLKNEFKFLISFQNENVFDETGMPKERFSAKCLPNSPCSLEIQATKLEDSAVYFCASSYRIGGTTYEQYFGPGTRLTVT.

J is TRBJ1-2 and V is TRBV6-5; TRBD1 is a possible D gene (5 bases). CDR3 size: 14 residues. The germline gives CDR1 MNHEY, CDR2 SVGAGI. The germline V and J ends were trimmed by 6 bases and 1 base, with 12 bases remaining between them. CDR3 region: CASSATENNYGYTF. CDR3 nucleotide sequence: TGTGCCAGCAGCGCGACAGAGAATAACTATGGCTACACCTTC.